These 25 T cell receptor beta chains were sequenced from one sample in a study of cytomegalovirus exposure and HLA in healthy donors. This PCR relied on a set of 60 Vbeta primers and 13 Jbeta primers. Using immunoSEQ multiplex PCR, the repertoire was profiled, and TCRdb retains in-frame clones only, with some absent. The repertoire has about 180,000 clones, around 81% of them found once; the top ten carry around 2.4%. The specimen sequenced was PBMCs. The receptors originated from a woman aged 30 to 39 in good health and CMV-seronegative.

V and J are TRBV9 and TRBJ2-1; possibly TRBD1 for D (5 bases). V gave up 2 bases and J gave up 4 bases, with 13 bases separating them. Germline assignment: CDR1 SGDLS and CDR2 YYNGEE. This CDR3 region has 15 residues. CDR3 nucleotides: TGTGCCAGCAGCGTGGACGGACATATATACAATGAGCAGTTCTTC. The encoded protein is CASSVDGHIYNEQFF.

V gene TRBV7-2 combines with J gene TRBJ2-7; 8 nucleotides agree with TRBD2. Germline values: CDR1 SGHTA, CDR2 FQGNSA. V lost 0 bases and J lost 0; bases outside the gene matches: 4. This CDR3 is 16 amino acids long. The CDR3 DNA follows: TGTGCCAGCAGCTTAGCGTCTAGCGGGCTCTCCTACGAGCAGTACTTC. Protein: CASSLASSGLSYEQYF. Based on the CDR3 plus reference TRBV7-2 and TRBJ2-7, the full variable domain is GAGVSQSPSNKVTEKGKDVELRCDPISGHTALYWYRQSLGQGLEFLIYFQGNSAPDKSGLPSDRFSAERTGGSVSTLTIQRTQQEDSAVYLCASSLASSGLSYEQYFGPGTRLTVT.

This chain joins TRBV7-8 and TRBJ1-1; D perhaps matches TRBD1 (6 bases). The CDR3 covers 17 residues. The V end was cut by 1 base, the J end by 5 bases, with 20 bases between. Looked up from germline, CDR1 is SGHVS and CDR2 is FQNEAQ. The CDR3 coding sequence is TGTGCCAGCAGCTTAGTAGCAGGGGCCGGGGGGATTACTGAAGCTTTCTTT. Its translation: CASSLVAGAGGITEAFF.

The chain joins TRBV7-8 to TRBJ2-1; TRBD2 agrees at 8 bases. The V segment lost 0 bases and the J segment 9 bases; nucleotides outside the gene matches: 7. The germline CDR1 and CDR2 sequences are SGHVS and FQNEAQ. The CDR3 totals 15 residues. CDR3 loop: CASSLARGERTEQFF. The CDR3 DNA is TGTGCCAGCAGCTTAGCGCGGGGGGAGAGGACTGAGCAGTTCTTC.

The chain is built from TRBV7-9 and TRBJ1-2, with 8 bases aligning to TRBD1. Germline-derived CDR1 and CDR2 are SEHNR and FQNEAQ (reference sequence). V lost 5 bases and J lost 8; bases outside the gene matches: 7. The CDR3 contains 13 residues. The CDR3 DNA is TGTGCCAGCAGCCGGACAGGGAATCGGGGCTACACCTTC. Amino acids: CASSRTGNRGYTF.

The gene calls are TRBV28 and TRBJ1-2; D is possibly TRBD1 (6 bases). The ends were cut back, 4 bases at V and 7 bases at J, with 13 bases in the middle. The CDR3 length is 13 residues. Germline V CDR1 and CDR2: MDHEN, SYDVKM. CDR3 nucleotides: TGTGCCAGCAGTTCACAGGGTTTAGGTGGCTACACCTTC. Translated: CASSSQGLGGYTF.

The chain links TRBV6-5 to TRBJ1-2, with 8 bases lining up with TRBD1. The length of the CDR3 is 14 residues. The V gene end was trimmed by 5 bases and the J gene end by 6 bases; junction bases not matched to a gene: 8. Germline-derived CDR1 and CDR2 are MNHEY and SVGAGI. Here the CDR3 DNA reads TGTGCCAGCAGTCATCCGGACAGGGCTCATGGCTACACCTTC. Protein: CASSHPDRAHGYTF.

The rearrangement links TRBV5-6 to TRBJ2-7; TRBD1 is a possible D gene (6 bases). Germline-derived CDR1 and CDR2 are SGHDT and YYEEEE. The V end lost 0 bases, the J end lost 2 bases, and 12 bases lay between the germline ends. The CDR3 extends over 15 amino acids. CDR3 sequence reads: CASSLEGQRTYEQYF. In DNA, the CDR3 is TGTGCCAGCAGCTTGGAAGGACAGCGAACCTACGAGCAGTACTTC.

The chain recombines TRBV5-1 with TRBJ1-6; D remains ambiguous. Trimming left V 0 bases short and J 7 bases short, with 11 bases between. This CDR3 comprises 15 residues. Germline assignment: CDR1 SGHRS and CDR2 YFSETQ. In DNA form, the CDR3 reads TGCGCCAGCAGCTTGGGTCAAGAGGGAAATTCACCCCTCCACTTT. This gives the protein CASSLGQEGNSPLHF. The whole variable domain, remainder taken from reference TRBV5-1 and TRBJ1-6, is KAGVTQTPRYLIKTRGQQVTLSCSPISGHRSVSWYQQTPGQGLQFLFEYFSETQRNKGNFPGRFSGRQFSNSRSEMNVSTLELGDSALYLCASSLGQEGNSPLHFGNGTRLTVT.

This chain uses TRBV28 with TRBJ2-7; 12 positions match TRBD1. The junction had 11 bases not matched to a gene; V was cut back by 6 bases and J by 5 bases. The CDR3 runs to 16 residues. Germline CDR1 and CDR2: MDHEN and SYDVKM. CDR3 DNA sequence: TGTGCCAGCAGAACTCATCCCGGGACAGGGGGCGACGAGCAGTACTTC. This translates into CASRTHPGTGGDEQYF.

The rearrangement joins TRBV14 to TRBJ2-3; the match to TRBD2 covers 10 bases. The CDR3 runs 17 residues. Losses at the gene ends were 0 bases for V and 4 bases for J; bases not matched to a gene: 7. CDR1 SGHDN and CDR2 FVKESK come from the germline V gene. The CDR3 DNA reads TGTGCCAGCAGCCAAGAGGGTTGGCTAGCGGGAGCAGATACGCAGTATTTT. It translates to CASSQEGWLAGADTQYF.

The V call is TRBV5-4, the J call TRBJ2-7, with 7 bases aligning to TRBD2. There are 14 residues in the CDR3. Per the germline V gene, CDR1 is SGHNT and CDR2 is YYREEE (reference sequence). The V and J ends lost 0 bases and 4 bases, in that order; junction bases with no gene match: 4. The CDR3 DNA is TGTGCCAGCAGCTTGGGGGCGGGAGCATACGAGCAGTACTTC. Its translation is CASSLGAGAYEQYF.

V usage is TRBV5-1 and J usage is TRBJ2-3; D perhaps matches TRBD2 (5 bases). This CDR3 region has 16 residues. The germline V gene has CDR1 SGHRS and CDR2 YFSETQ. Deletions cut 1 base from V and 5 bases from J, with 17 bases between. CDR3: CASSLRGLLGKDTQYF. CDR3 coding DNA: TGCGCCAGCAGCTTGCGGGGTTTGTTGGGTAAAGATACGCAGTATTTT.

In this sample, this clone turned up a few times. The V call is TRBV27, the J call TRBJ1-1; 7 bases are shared with TRBD1. CDR3 length: 13 amino acids. Germline-derived CDR1 and CDR2 are MNHEY and SMNVEV (reference sequence). J gave up 7 bases and V 4 bases, and 6 bases lay outside the gene matches. CDR3 in DNA: TGTGCCAGCAGTTCGGGACAGAGACTTGAAGCTTTCTTT. Residues: CASSSGQRLEAFF.

The chain employs TRBV7-8 and TRBJ1-2; D remains ambiguous. Germline V gene sequence: CDR1 SGHVS, CDR2 FQNEAQ. The CDR3 contains 15 residues. Trimming removed 2 bases at V and 2 bases at J, with 12 bases between. The CDR3 bases are TGTGCCAGCAGCTTATCAGAGAGGCTCAACTATGGCTACACCTTC. Its protein product is CASSLSERLNYGYTF.

The rearrangement uses TRBV9 and TRBJ2-1; the D gene is possibly TRBD2 (5 bases). The CDR3 is 17 residues long. Trimming left V 0 bases short and J 2 bases short, with 15 bases between. Per germline, CDR1 SGDLS and CDR2 YYNGEE. The CDR3 loop is CASSVGSGSGPYNEQFF. The CDR3, as DNA: TGTGCCAGCAGCGTAGGTTCGGGGAGCGGCCCCTACAATGAGCAGTTCTTC.

The V gene is TRBV6-5, the J gene TRBJ2-6; D might be TRBD1 (5 bases). Per germline, CDR1 MNHEY and CDR2 SVGAGI. V shed 7 bases and J shed 0 bases, with 7 bases lying between them. The CDR3 spans 14 residues. The CDR3: CASKQDSGANVLTF. CDR3 coding DNA: TGTGCCAGCAAACAGGACTCTGGGGCCAACGTCCTGACTTTC.

The rearrangement uses TRBV4-2 and TRBJ2-7; TRBD1 matches 7 bases. The V and J ends lost 0 bases and 0 bases, in that order; junction bases with no gene match: 5. CDR3 size: 16 residues. Germline loops: CDR1 LGHNA, CDR2 YNFKEQ. The chain's CDR3 is CASSQDVGTVSYEQYF. The CDR3 nucleotides read TGTGCCAGCAGCCAAGATGTAGGGACAGTCTCCTACGAGCAGTACTTC.

The chain joins TRBV11-3 to TRBJ2-1; 11 bases are shared with TRBD2. Per germline, CDR1 SGHNT and CDR2 YENEEA. The CDR3 loop spans 16 amino acids. V was pared by 4 bases and J by 1 base, with 3 bases of the junction left unmatched. CDR3 protein: CASSSRLAGSYNEQFF. The CDR3, as DNA: TGTGCCAGCAGCTCTCGACTAGCGGGGTCCTACAATGAGCAGTTCTTC. The whole variable domain, remainder taken from reference TRBV11-3 and TRBJ2-1, is EAGVVQSPRYKIIEKKQPVAFWCNPISGHNTLYWYLQNLGQGPELLIRYENEEAVDDSQLPKDRFSAERLKGVDSTLKIQPAELGDSAVYLCASSSRLAGSYNEQFFGPGTRLTVL.

In its sample, this clone was seen once. This chain uses TRBV29-1 with TRBJ2-5; 7 bases are a match to TRBD1. CDR3 length: 15 residues. V was clipped by 8 bases and J by 2 bases; unmatched bases: 14. Per germline, CDR1 SQVTM and CDR2 ANQGSEA. CDR3 amino acids: CSTQRGQNFQETQYF. In DNA form, the CDR3 reads TGCAGCACCCAAAGGGGACAGAATTTTCAAGAGACCCAGTACTTC.

The V and J genes are TRBV7-9 and TRBJ2-7, with no clear D. The CDR3 consists of 13 residues. V was cut by 1 base and J by 3 bases, with 7 bases left in between. CDR1 SEHNR and CDR2 FQNEAQ come from the germline V gene (reference sequence). In DNA, the CDR3 is TGTGCCAGCAGCTTAGGCCAGAACTACGAGCAGTACTTC. It yields the protein CASSLGQNYEQYF.

V gene TRBV5-1 combines with J gene TRBJ2-7, with D tentatively TRBD2 (5 bases). Trimming shortened V by 1 base and J by 0 bases, and 11 bases separated the two germline ends. This CDR3 region has 15 residues. The germline CDR1 and CDR2 sequences are SGHRS and YFSETQ. CDR3 amino acids: CASSLNSVSSYEQYF. CDR3 nucleotide sequence: TGCGCCAGCAGCTTGAATAGCGTGAGCTCCTACGAGCAGTACTTC.

This rearrangement joins TRBV6-5 to TRBJ1-6; 7 bases match TRBD1. In germline, CDR1 is MNHEY, CDR2 SVGAGI. The CDR3 loop spans 15 amino acids. V lost 0 bases to trimming and J lost 7 bases; unmatched junction nucleotides: 3. The CDR3 sequence is CASSYSGQKNSPLHF. The CDR3 DNA reads TGTGCCAGCAGTTACTCGGGACAGAAAAATTCACCCCTCCACTTT.

The chain employs TRBV27 and TRBJ2-1; D gene uncertain. This CDR3 comprises 13 residues. Germline-derived CDR1 and CDR2 are MNHEY and SMNVEV (reference sequence). Deletions cut 5 bases from V and 7 bases from J, with 12 bases between. CDR3 coding DNA: TGTGCCAGCAGTGGTGCCAGGAATAATGAGCAGTTCTTC. The encoded protein is CASSGARNNEQFF.

The chain carries TRBV6-1 and TRBJ1-4; TRBD1 agrees at 8 bases. This CDR3 has 14 amino acids. The V segment lost 4 bases and the J segment 7 bases; nucleotides outside the gene matches: 5. Germline CDR1 and CDR2: MNHNS and SASEGT. CDR3 coding DNA: TGTGCCAGCAGTGCTCAGGGGGCCGGTGAAAAACTGTTTTTT. The encoded protein is CASSAQGAGEKLFF.